This T cell receptor (beta chain) was sequenced during a study of CXCR3-negative and CXCR3-positive naive CD8 T cells. Notes on the study in general: Relative to CXCR3-negative naive cells, CXCR3-positive naive cells had more hydrophobic TRB CDR3s. Both of the naive subsets showed about the same high diversity, but memory CD8+ cells had much less.

Each TRB cDNA library was prepared by 5' RACE (with UMI labels). One entry per CDR3 protein, without DNA, is what TCRdb gives after re-calling the 5' RACE reads. The listing contains about 150,000 distinct CDR3 sequences. From germline, CDR1 is MNHEY and CDR2 SVGEGT. This CDR3 region has 16 residues. About this clonotype: The antigen is unknown.

CD8+ T cell subsets were each sorted in triplicate, more than 250,000 cells apiece. Sequencing was performed on naive CXCR3+ CD8+ T cells from blood. Subset reported: CD45RO-CCR7+CD27+CD95- naive CD8+ T cells expressing CXCR3 (TNR3+). This chain connects TRBV6-2 or TRBV6-3 to TRBJ1-1; the D gene TCRdb calls, TRBD1, cannot be checked with no DNA. The receptor comes from a human donor in good health. Some clones in this sample may be carry-over from other donors' samples. CDR3 residues: CASSYLDSQPLAEAFF.